This TCR beta chain was retrieved from a study of shared clonotypes between healthy human individuals. About the research overall: The study used three CD4 naive, three CD4 memory, two CD8 naive and one CD8 memory plate per donor.

TCRdb's table, derived via immunoSEQ multiplex PCR, lists solely in-frame clones and lacks some. The data hold about 2,500,000 clones, with more than 80% observed a single time. Study-wide points: Among donors, clonotype sharing was expected to be affected by sequencing depth. Estimated clonotype richness was generally higher in naive than memory subsets.

All the donors were Caucasian adults who lived in Nashville, Tennessee. Points on this clone: The antigen remains unidentified.

Sequencing was carried out using naive CD4+ T cells sorted from blood. Subset in this sample: CD45RA+ positively selected. This TCR came from a man between 18 and 35 years old in good health.

CDR3 nucleotides: TGTGCCACGGGGCGGTACACCGGGGAGCTGTTTTTT. Translating gives CATGRYTGELFF. The chain joins TRBV7-2 to TRBJ2-2; D is tentatively TRBD1 or TRBD2 (5 bases each). There are 12 residues in the CDR3. The germline CDR1 and CDR2 sequences are SGHTA and FQGNSA. V dropped 10 bases and J dropped 3 bases, with 9 bases sitting between them.